This TCR beta chain was identified during a study of shared clonotypes between healthy human individuals. This clone was seen once. In the same sample, other DNA sequences code for this CDR3. V trimming: 0 bases; J trimming: 7 bases; junction bases outside the gene matches: 4. The CDR3 loop spans 15 amino acids. Germline assignment: CDR1 MNHNS and CDR2 SASEGT. The repertoire was sequenced with immunoSEQ multiplex PCR; TCRdb's copy has only in-frame clones and lacks some. The sample consists of millions of clones, approximately 95% of them appearing once. Positively selected for CCR7, the CD45RO-negative cells used as naive CD8 cells excluded terminally differentiated effector memory CD45RA+ cells.

This clonotype originated in a man aged 18-30 years in good health. The chain joins TRBV6-1 to TRBJ2-1; 9 nucleotides match TRBD1. Sequencing input: naive CD8+ T cells sorted from blood. In DNA, the CDR3 is TGTGCCAGCAGTGAAGCGGGACAGGGTAGGAATGAGCAGTTCTTC. It yields the protein CASSEAGQGRNEQFF.